This TCR beta chain was sequenced during a study of blood T cells in healthy people across ages. The CDR3 has 15 amino acids. Germline loops: CDR1 MNHEY, CDR2 SVGEGT. V gave up 5 bases and J gave up 8 bases, with 16 bases separating them. Then a second PCR, running about 7 to 11 cycles, was carried out with a sample-barcoded 5' primer and a J-beta primer mix. TCRdb redid the calling of the 5' RACE reads with MiXCR, one entry per CDR3 protein. The data hold around 850,000 distinct CDR3 sequences, with 35% to 40% observed a single time. Study-level points and caveats: Conclusively comparing naive with antigen-experienced cells was impossible with unsorted PBMCs. As age increased, TCR beta diversity per million T cells fell in a roughly linear fashion.

Of note for this clonotype: Its antigen is unknown.

The rearrangement links TRBV6-2 or TRBV6-3 to TRBJ1-6; D is undetermined. The TCR originated in a man between 18 and 29 years old in good health. Sequencing was done on a sample of blood. Here the CDR3 reads CASSTRTPGHSPLHF. CDR3 nucleotides: TGTGCCAGCAGTACCAGGACCCCCGGCCATTCACCCCTCCACTTT.